This entry describes one TCR beta chain. No antigen is known for it. This specimen comes from a study of T cell clonotyping in hematopoietic cell transplantation. Clones were sequenced by immunoSEQ multiplex PCR, and TCRdb holds only the in-frame ones, with some missing. The sample consists of approximately 15,000 clones, about 84% of them appearing once. V was trimmed by 3 bases and J by 7 bases, leaving 12 bases between them. CDR1 and CDR2 (germline): SGHTA, FQGNSA. There are 13 residues in the CDR3. Study-wide findings and caveats: At the given depth, recipient repertoires were over 95% de novo clonotypes.

The sample here was PBMCs, taken 100 days after allogeneic stem cell transplant. This chain links TRBV7-2 with TRBJ1-1; D not certain. The clonotype comes from a male patient aged 60-70 years who had an allogeneic stem cell transplant from a related donor, so the T cells may come from the graft donor. Some clones in this sample may be carry-over from other donors' samples. CDR3 in amino acids: CASSFTSGYEAFF. For the CDR3, the DNA is TGTGCCAGCAGCTTTACCTCCGGTTATGAAGCTTTCTTT.